What follows are 6 T cell receptor beta chains derived from one specimen sequenced in a study of OX40 agonist ivuxolimab in advanced cancers. The data were produced by immunoSEQ multiplex PCR, yet TCRdb's version contains in-frame clones alone and is incomplete. The data contain around 47,000 clones, around three quarters of them singletons. The specimen comprised CD4+ or CD8+ T cells sorted from blood, sampled in a trial of the OX40 agonist ivuxolimab. The receptors were sampled from an adult with an advanced solid tumor such as melanoma, head and neck, liver or kidney cancer.

The chain couples TRBV30 to TRBJ1-2; D not resolved. The germline gives CDR1 GTSNPN, CDR2 SVGIG (reference sequence). The CDR3 consists of 13 residues. Trimming took off 0 bases at V and 4 bases at J, with 9 bases between the two ends. The DNA of the CDR3 is TGTGCCTGGAGTGTCGAGGCGTTCTATGGCTACACCTTC. This encodes CAWSVEAFYGYTF.

The V call is TRBV5-8, the J call TRBJ2-1; tentative D call: TRBD2 (5 bases). The CDR3 length is 12 residues. Germline V CDR1 and CDR2: SGHTS, YDEGEE. V shed 3 bases and J shed 13 bases, with 14 bases lying between them. The CDR3 nucleotides read TGTGCCAGCAGCTACTCCGGACTGTTACAGTTCTTC. It codes for CASSYSGLLQFF.

The CDR3 sequence is CASSTGEQYF. The CDR3 coding sequence is TGTGCCAGCAGCACAGGGGAGCAGTACTTC. The chain joins TRBV28 to TRBJ2-7; D is perhaps TRBD1 (6 bases). Germline CDR1 reads MDHEN; CDR2 reads SYDVKM. This CDR3 contains 10 residues. V was pared by 6 bases and J by 7 bases, with 7 bases between.

The chain employs TRBV2 and TRBJ1-5, with D unclear. Germline lookup yields CDR1 SNHLY and CDR2 FYNNEI. Between the trimmed V and J ends, which lost 2 bases and 0 bases, there was a span of 14 bases. This CDR3 region has 17 residues. The CDR3 DNA sequence: TGTGCCAGCAGTGAAAGTCGGGGAACTTATAGCAATCAGCCCCAGCATTTT. Protein product: CASSESRGTYSNQPQHF.

This chain connects TRBV7-2 to TRBJ2-6, with unresolved D. Germline CDR1 and CDR2: SGHTA and FQGNSA. This CDR3 is built from 14 residues. The ends were cut back, 5 bases at V and 0 bases at J, with 5 bases in the middle. CDR3 loop: CASSEDSGANVLTF. The CDR3 DNA reads as TGTGCCAGCAGCGAAGACTCTGGGGCCAACGTCCTGACTTTC.

The chain is built from TRBV7-9 and TRBJ1-1; weak D call: TRBD1 (5 bases). CDR1 is SEHNR, CDR2 FQNEAQ, per germline (reference sequence). The CDR3 extends over 14 amino acids. The V gene lost 2 bases and the J gene lost 7 bases, with 14 bases spanning the gap. The CDR3 bases are TGTGCCAGCAGCTTAAGCCCTCAGGGAGGTGAAGCTTTCTTT. This gives the protein CASSLSPQGGEAFF.